This TCR beta chain was sequenced during a study of early T cells in non-severe SARS-CoV-2 infection. About the research overall: Chains were unpaired, as sequencing was done on bulk RNA from unsorted whole blood.

This CDR3 comprises 15 residues. V lost 1 base to trimming and J lost 5 bases; unmatched junction nucleotides: 7. CDR1 MNHEY and CDR2 SVGAGI come from the germline V gene. Unique molecular identifiers were added to individual cDNA molecules. Each CDR3 protein gets one entry after TCRdb re-called the 5' RACE reads with MiXCR. The sample yields about 60,000 distinct CDR3 sequences, over 9% seen once. There are a few counts of this clonotype. The sequencing used whole blood, collected at baseline. The genes are TRBV6-5 and TRBJ2-7; 8 bases fit TRBD2. This TCR came from an adult who was a healthcare worker with PCR-confirmed SARS-CoV-2 infection or an uninfected control (not recorded which). The CDR3 protein is CASSYFKAGVDEQYF. The CDR3 bases are TGTGCCAGCAGTTACTTTAAAGCGGGGGTCGACGAGCAGTACTTC.